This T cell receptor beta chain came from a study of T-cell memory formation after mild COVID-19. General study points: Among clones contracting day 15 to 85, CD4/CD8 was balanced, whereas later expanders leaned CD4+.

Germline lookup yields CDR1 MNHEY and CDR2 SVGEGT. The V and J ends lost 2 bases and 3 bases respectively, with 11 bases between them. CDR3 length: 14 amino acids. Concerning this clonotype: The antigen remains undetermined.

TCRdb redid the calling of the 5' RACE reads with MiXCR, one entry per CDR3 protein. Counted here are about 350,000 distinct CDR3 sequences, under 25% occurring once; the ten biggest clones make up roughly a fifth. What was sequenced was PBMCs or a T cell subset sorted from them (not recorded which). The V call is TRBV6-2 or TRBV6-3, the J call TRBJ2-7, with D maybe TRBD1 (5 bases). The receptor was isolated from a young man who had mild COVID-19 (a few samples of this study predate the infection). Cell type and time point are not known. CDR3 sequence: CASSYAQDRYEQYF. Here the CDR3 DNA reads TGTGCCAGCAGTTACGCACAGGATCGCTACGAGCAGTACTTC.